Shown below are 10 T cell receptor beta chains from a single sample sequenced in a study of shared clonotypes between healthy human individuals. The assay was immunoSEQ multiplex PCR, and TCRdb's table has in-frame clones only and misses some. Counted here are millions of clones, 85% to 95% occurring once; the ten biggest clones make up 0.1% to 0.15%. The sample taken for sequencing was naive CD4+ T cells sorted from blood. Subset defined: CD45RA+ positively selected. Every receptor here comes from a man between 18 and 35 years old in good health.

The rearrangement uses TRBV10-3 and TRBJ2-7; D not resolved. The CDR3 runs to 12 residues. The V gene's germline CDR1 is ENHRY and CDR2 SYGVKD. The V and J ends lost 6 bases and 6 bases respectively, with 12 bases between them. DNA for the CDR3: TGTGCCATCAGCGACCCTCCTACCGAGCAGTACTTC. It yields the protein CAISDPPTEQYF.

This clone was observed a few times. The CDR3 sequence is CATAGTGRNNQPQHF. The CDR3 DNA reads as TGTGCCACCGCCGGGACAGGGAGGAACAATCAGCCCCAGCATTTT. The chain is built from TRBV28 and TRBJ1-5; the match to TRBD1 covers 9 bases. V shed 10 bases and J 3 bases; nucleotides not matched to a gene: 10. Germline V CDR1 and CDR2: MDHEN, SYDVKM. The CDR3 is 15 residues long.

V and J are TRBV6-6 and TRBJ2-5, with a possible D match to TRBD1 (6 bases). The V gene lost 2 bases and the J gene lost 0 bases, with 13 bases spanning the gap. Germline CDR1 reads MNHNY; CDR2 reads SVGAGI (reference sequence). CDR3 length equals 16 residues. The CDR3 loop is CASSYVRTAYQETQYF. CDR3 DNA sequence: TGTGCCAGCAGTTACGTCAGGACAGCGTACCAAGAGACCCAGTACTTC.

This clone is a singleton in its sample. The V call is TRBV7-9, the J call TRBJ2-1; D not resolved. Per the germline V gene, CDR1 is SEHNR and CDR2 is FQNEAQ (reference sequence). Trimming left V 5 bases short and J 3 bases short, with 20 bases between. CDR3 size: 17 residues. CDR3 in amino acids: CASSPLGQRNIYNEQFF. In nucleotides, the CDR3 is TGTGCCAGCAGCCCCCTGGGTCAACGAAACATCTACAATGAGCAGTTCTTC.

The rearrangement uses TRBV6-1 and TRBJ1-5; no clear D. Between the trimmed V and J ends, which lost 0 bases and 6 bases, there was a span of 6 bases. Germline V gives CDR1 MNHNS, CDR2 SASEGT. This CDR3 comprises 13 residues. The CDR3 DNA is TGTGCCAGCAGTGAAGCGGACTTTCAGCCCCAGCATTTT. This sequence encodes CASSEADFQPQHF.

The V call is TRBV10-2, the J call TRBJ1-6, with D tentatively TRBD1 (6 bases). The CDR3 consists of 15 residues. The germline gives CDR1 WSHSY, CDR2 SAAADI. V lost 3 bases, J lost 2 bases, and 8 bases lay in between. This CDR3 is CASSERDTYNSPLHF. The CDR3 DNA is TGCGCCAGCAGTGAAAGGGACACCTATAATTCACCCCTCCACTTT.

This chain connects TRBV20-1 to TRBJ2-7; D is unresolved. CDR1 and CDR2 from the germline V gene are DFQATT and SNEGSKA (reference sequence). CDR3 size: 11 residues. V lost 4 bases, J lost 2 bases, and 6 bases lay in between. CDR3 protein: CSAIRAYEQYF. The CDR3 nucleotides are TGCAGTGCTATTCGGGCCTACGAGCAGTACTTC.

The chain joins TRBV6-7 to TRBJ2-7; 9 bases are a match to TRBD1. TRBV6-7 is recorded as an ORF, its role being uncertain. The CDR3 covers 16 residues. The junction had 4 bases not matched to a gene; V was cut back by 0 bases and J by 1 base. In DNA form, the CDR3 reads TGTGCCAGCAGTTACTCCACAGGGGGCCGGTCCTACGAGCAGTACTTC. It codes for CASSYSTGGRSYEQYF.

V usage is TRBV5-1 and J usage is TRBJ1-1; D remains ambiguous. The CDR3 loop spans 13 amino acids. Trimming left V 4 bases short and J 3 bases short, with 10 bases between. From germline, CDR1 is SGHRS and CDR2 YFSETQ. Written as DNA, the CDR3 is TGCGCCAGCAGCGGTGAGCTGCACACTGAAGCTTTCTTT. Translation: CASSGELHTEAFF.

This clone has more than one count but fewer than ten. The CDR3 protein is CASSSLDNSPLHF. The CDR3 DNA reads TGTGCCAGTAGTAGTCTGGATAATTCACCCCTCCACTTT. V usage is TRBV19 and J usage is TRBJ1-6; D is unclear. Germline lookup yields CDR1 LNHDA and CDR2 SQIVND (reference sequence). Trimming removed 4 bases from V and 5 bases from J, with 6 bases in between. The CDR3 contains 13 residues.